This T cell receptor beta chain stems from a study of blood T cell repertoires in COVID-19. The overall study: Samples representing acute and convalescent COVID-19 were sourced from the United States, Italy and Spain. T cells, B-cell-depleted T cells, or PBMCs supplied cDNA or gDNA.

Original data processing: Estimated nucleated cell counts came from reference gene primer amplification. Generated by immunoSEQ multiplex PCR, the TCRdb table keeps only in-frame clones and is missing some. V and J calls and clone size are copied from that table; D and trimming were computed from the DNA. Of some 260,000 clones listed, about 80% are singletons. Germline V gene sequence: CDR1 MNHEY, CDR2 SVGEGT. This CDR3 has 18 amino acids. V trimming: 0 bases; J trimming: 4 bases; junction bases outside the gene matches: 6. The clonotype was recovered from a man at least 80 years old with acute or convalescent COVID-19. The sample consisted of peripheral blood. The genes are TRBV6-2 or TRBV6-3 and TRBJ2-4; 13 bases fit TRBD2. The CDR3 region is CASSYSLTSGGDKNIQYF. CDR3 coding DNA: TGTGCCAGCAGTTACTCCCTTACTAGCGGGGGGGATAAAAACATTCAGTACTTC.